These 23 T cell receptor beta chains were all obtained from the same sample, sequenced in a study of cytomegalovirus exposure and HLA in healthy donors. PCR was performed using 60 Vbeta and 13 Jbeta primers. Libraries were prepared by immunoSEQ multiplex PCR; TCRdb keeps only in-frame clonotypes and omits some of them. The sample holds under 200,000 clones; more than 70% are singletons and the top ten take about 4.9%. Sequenced sample: PBMCs. The receptors here all came from a male donor in good health and CMV-seronegative.

The sample holds a few counts of this clone. The CDR3 bases are TGTGCCAGCAGCCCTTACGCCGTAGAGGACTATGGCTACACCTTC. Amino acid sequence: CASSPYAVEDYGYTF. V usage is TRBV7-2 and J usage is TRBJ1-2; no clear D gene. V gave up 5 bases and J gave up 3 bases, with 16 bases separating them. There are 15 residues in the CDR3. Per germline, CDR1 SGHTA and CDR2 FQGNSA.

V usage is TRBV7-2 and J usage is TRBJ2-1; D is perhaps TRBD2 (5 bases). From germline, CDR1 is SGHTA and CDR2 FQGNSA. The CDR3 loop spans 13 amino acids. V was shortened by 3 bases and J by 5 bases, with 8 bases between the two germline ends. The CDR3 sequence is CASSFTGNNEQFF. CDR3 DNA: TGTGCCAGCAGCTTTACGGGGAACAATGAGCAGTTCTTC. Together with reference TRBV7-2 and TRBJ2-1, the CDR3 gives the full variable domain: GAGVSQSPSNKVTEKGKDVELRCDPISGHTALYWYRQSLGQGLEFLIYFQGNSAPDKSGLPSDRFSAERTGGSVSTLTIQRTQQEDSAVYLCASSFTGNNEQFFGPGTRLTVL.

The V call is TRBV19, the J call TRBJ2-2; TRBD2 might be the D (5 bases). V lost 5 bases and J 7 bases, leaving 8 bases between the germline ends. Germline V CDR1 and CDR2: LNHDA, SQIVND (reference sequence). This CDR3 comprises 12 residues. CDR3 coding DNA: TGTGCCAGTAGTTGGAGGAACGGGGAGCTGTTTTTT. This translates into CASSWRNGELFF. The full variable domain, with the rest looked up from reference TRBV19 and TRBJ2-2, is DGGITQSPKYLFRKEGQNVTLSCEQNLNHDAMYWYRQDPGQGLRLIYYSQIVNDFQKGDIAEGYSVSREKKESFPLTVTSAQKNPTAFYLCASSWRNGELFFGEGSRLTVL.

V gene TRBV5-1 combines with J gene TRBJ2-7; perhaps TRBD1 as D (5 bases). CDR1 and CDR2 (germline): SGHRS, YFSETQ. V was shortened by 0 bases and J by 1 base, with 8 bases between the two germline ends. The CDR3 has 14 residues. The chain's CDR3 is CASSLGTQSYEQYF. CDR3 sequence (DNA): TGCGCCAGCAGCTTGGGGACACAATCCTACGAGCAGTACTTC.

The chain carries TRBV7-2 and TRBJ2-1; TRBD2 aligns across 10 bases. Trimming cost V 5 bases and J 6 bases; bases outside gene matches: 13. The CDR3 sequence is 17 residues long. CDR1 is SGHTA and CDR2 is FQGNSA in the germline V gene. CDR3 loop: CASSPRFGSGGINEQFF. The CDR3 region has the DNA TGTGCCAGCAGCCCGAGATTTGGTAGCGGGGGGATCAATGAGCAGTTCTTC. Complete variable domain (other parts from reference TRBV7-2 and TRBJ2-1): GAGVSQSPSNKVTEKGKDVELRCDPISGHTALYWYRQSLGQGLEFLIYFQGNSAPDKSGLPSDRFSAERTGGSVSTLTIQRTQQEDSAVYLCASSPRFGSGGINEQFFGPGTRLTVL.

This chain links TRBV7-7 with TRBJ2-5, with a tentative D call TRBD2 (6 bases). The DNA end is a closer match to TRBJ2-7, so the J assignment may be wrong. Germline CDR1 SSHAT, CDR2 FNYEAQ (reference sequence). The CDR3 sequence is 15 residues long. CDR3 loop: CASSLSLGGFGEQYF. As DNA, the CDR3 is TGTGCCAGCAGCTTAAGTTTGGGGGGATTTGGCGAGCAGTACTTC.

The chain carries TRBV9 and TRBJ2-7; D is uncertain. Trimming stripped 0 bases from V and 1 base from J, with 11 bases between. The CDR3 consists of 15 residues. Germline-derived CDR1 and CDR2 are SGDLS and YYNGEE. The CDR3 spells CASSVDLTPSYEQYF. The CDR3 nucleotides read TGTGCCAGCAGCGTAGACCTTACTCCGTCCTACGAGCAGTACTTC.

This rearrangement joins TRBV13 to TRBJ2-1; 11 bases are shared with TRBD2. CDR1 and CDR2 from the germline V gene are PRHDT and FYEKMQ (reference sequence). Trimming at V came to 4 bases and at J to 2 bases, leaving 4 bases not matched to a gene. The CDR3 has 16 amino acids. CDR3 DNA: TGTGCCAGCAGCTGGGGGACTAGCGGCCCCTACAATGAGCAGTTCTTC. This codes for CASSWGTSGPYNEQFF.

There are a few counts of this clone. The chain couples TRBV5-6 to TRBJ2-2; D perhaps matches TRBD2 (6 bases). Germline V gene lookup returns CDR1 SGHDT and CDR2 YYEEEE. The CDR3 totals 15 residues. V lost 6 bases to trimming and J lost 6 bases, with 18 bases between them. CDR3 region: CASTSWRVRAGELFF. As DNA, the CDR3 is TGTGCCAGCACCTCCTGGAGGGTAAGGGCCGGGGAGCTGTTTTTT.

This rearrangement joins TRBV4-3 to TRBJ1-3; D possibly corresponds to TRBD1 (6 bases). Germline values: CDR1 LGHNA, CDR2 YSLEER. CDR3 length equals 16 residues. The V gene lost 0 bases and the J gene lost 4 bases, with 13 bases spanning the gap. CDR3 protein: CASSQDPRGAGNTIYF. The CDR3 coding sequence is TGCGCCAGCAGCCAAGATCCCCGGGGGGCGGGAAACACCATATATTTT.

This clone was detected once. V is TRBV7-9 and J is TRBJ1-2, with D possibly matching TRBD1 (5 bases). Germline loops: CDR1 SEHNR, CDR2 FQNEAQ (reference sequence). V lost 3 bases and J 5 bases, leaving 16 bases between the germline ends. CDR3 size: 15 residues. CDR3 DNA: TGTGCCAGCAGCTTGGGCGCAGGGTGGGGATATGGCTACACCTTC. Translated: CASSLGAGWGYGYTF.

J is TRBJ1-3 and V is TRBV6-1; 7 bases fit TRBD1. The CDR3 is made up of 17 amino acids. J gave up 0 bases and V 2 bases, and 7 bases lay outside the gene matches. CDR1 and CDR2 (germline): MNHNS, SASEGT. CDR3 sequence reads: CASSELGTASSGNTIYF. The CDR3 bases are TGTGCCAGCAGTGAACTCGGGACAGCAAGCTCTGGAAACACCATATATTTT.

This clone came up a few times. The chain recombines TRBV2 with TRBJ1-4; no clear D gene. Germline V CDR1 and CDR2: SNHLY, FYNNEI. The V end lost 2 bases, the J end lost 4 bases, and 11 bases lay between the germline ends. The CDR3 is 15 amino acids. For the CDR3, the DNA is TGTGCCAGCAGTGAACCTCAGACTATTAATGAAAAACTGTTTTTT. This sequence encodes CASSEPQTINEKLFF.

The rearrangement uses TRBV4-1 and TRBJ2-1; TRBD1 agrees at 9 bases. V trimming: 1 base; J trimming: 7 bases; junction bases outside the gene matches: 20. This CDR3 is 20 amino acids long. CDR1 is MGHRA, CDR2 YSYEKL, per germline. The CDR3 loop reads CASSQVPPLFRDRALNEQFF. The CDR3 DNA is TGCGCCAGCAGCCAAGTTCCCCCCCTTTTCCGGGACAGGGCATTAAATGAGCAGTTCTTC.

This clone has a single count. The J gene is TRBJ1-1, the V gene TRBV19, with D unresolved. With 0 bases removed from V and 8 bases from J, the gap between germline ends came to 10 bases. This CDR3 comprises 13 residues. CDR1 is LNHDA, CDR2 SQIVND, per germline (reference sequence). The CDR3 here is CASSIDGEEEAFF. The DNA of the CDR3 is TGTGCCAGTAGTATAGATGGGGAGGAGGAAGCTTTCTTT.

This clone was recorded a few times. V gene TRBV2 combines with J gene TRBJ1-5; D unclear. CDR3 size: 15 residues. V gave up 5 bases and J gave up 2 bases, with 13 bases separating them. Germline V gene data show CDR1 as SNHLY and CDR2 as FYNNEI. The CDR3 reads CASSFIGEGNQPQHF. The CDR3 nucleotides read TGTGCCAGCAGTTTTATCGGGGAGGGCAATCAGCCCCAGCATTTT.

The V and J genes are TRBV21-1 and TRBJ1-2; TRBD1, the D gene given by the table, was not confirmed from the DNA. TRBV21-1 is a pseudogene. The CDR3 has 16 amino acids. CDR3 DNA: TGTGCCAGCAGCCCCCAGGGGGGCCCTTCTAACTATGGCTACACCTTC. This codes for CASSPQGGPSNYGYTF.

This chain connects TRBV7-2 to TRBJ2-5; 7 positions match TRBD2. The V and J ends lost 3 bases and 5 bases, in that order; junction bases with no gene match: 9. Germline V lookup: CDR1 SGHTA, CDR2 FQGNSA. There are 15 residues in the CDR3. In DNA form, the CDR3 reads TGTGCCAGCAGCTTTGGCGGGAGCCGGAGGGAGACCCAGTACTTC. It translates to CASSFGGSRRETQYF.

This clone was detected only a few times. The rearrangement joins TRBV7-9 to TRBJ1-2, with D possibly TRBD1 on 6 matching bases. Germline V lookup: CDR1 SEHNR, CDR2 FQNEAQ (reference sequence). This CDR3 contains 14 residues. Between the trimmed V and J ends, which lost 0 bases and 4 bases, there was a span of 9 bases. As DNA, the CDR3 is TGTGCCAGCAGCTTAGCGGCAGGGGTCTATGGCTACACCTTC. Translated: CASSLAAGVYGYTF.

This chain uses TRBV2 with TRBJ2-7; D remains ambiguous. Trimming pared 7 bases from V and 1 base from J, leaving 8 bases between. The germline V gene encodes CDR1 SNHLY and CDR2 FYNNEI. The CDR3 sequence is 12 residues long. In DNA form, the CDR3 reads TGTGCCAGCACCCCCGGGTCCTACGAGCAGTACTTC. Protein sequence: CASTPGSYEQYF.

The V call is TRBV6-5, the J call TRBJ1-4; D unclear. V was shortened by 6 bases and J by 5 bases, with 10 bases between the two germline ends. Germline V gene sequence: CDR1 MNHEY, CDR2 SVGAGI. The CDR3 is 13 residues long. In nucleotides, the CDR3 is TGTGCCAGCAGGCCAACTACGAATGAAAAACTGTTTTTT. Its translation is CASRPTTNEKLFF.

This sequence joins TRBV4-1 and TRBJ1-2, with 9 bases fitting TRBD1. With V trimmed by 3 bases and J by 8 bases, 4 bases remained unmatched. There are 13 residues in the CDR3. Germline assignment: CDR1 MGHRA and CDR2 YSYEKL. The CDR3: CASSHSGQGGYTF. In DNA form, the CDR3 reads TGCGCCAGCAGCCATTCGGGACAGGGAGGCTACACCTTC.

The V gene is TRBV6-1, the J gene TRBJ2-2; TRBD1 matches at 8 bases. There are 16 residues in the CDR3. Germline V lookup: CDR1 MNHNS, CDR2 SASEGT. J gave up 4 bases and V 2 bases, and 6 bases lay outside the gene matches. CDR3 sequence: CASSEKTGVLTGELFF. The CDR3 nucleotides read TGTGCCAGCAGTGAAAAGACAGGGGTCCTCACCGGGGAGCTGTTTTTT.